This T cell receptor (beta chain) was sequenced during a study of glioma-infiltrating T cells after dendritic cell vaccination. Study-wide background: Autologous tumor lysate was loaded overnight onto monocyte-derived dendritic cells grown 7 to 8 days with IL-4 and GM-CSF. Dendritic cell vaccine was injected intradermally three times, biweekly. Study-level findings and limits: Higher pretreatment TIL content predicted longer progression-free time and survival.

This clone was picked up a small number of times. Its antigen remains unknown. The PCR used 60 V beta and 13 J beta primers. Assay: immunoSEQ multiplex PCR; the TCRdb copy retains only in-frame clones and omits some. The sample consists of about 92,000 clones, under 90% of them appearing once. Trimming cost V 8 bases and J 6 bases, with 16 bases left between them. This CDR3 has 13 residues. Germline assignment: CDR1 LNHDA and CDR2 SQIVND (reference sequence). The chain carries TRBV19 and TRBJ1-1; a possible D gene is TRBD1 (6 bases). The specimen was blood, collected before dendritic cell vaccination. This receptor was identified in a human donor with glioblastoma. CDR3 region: CASRLAEGAEAFF. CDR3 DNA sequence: TGTGCCAGTCGACTAGCCGAGGGGGCTGAAGCTTTCTTT.